Listed below are T cell receptor beta chains from one sample, sequenced in a study of T cells expressing NK-cell markers. TCRdb derives one entry per CDR3 protein from the 5' RACE reads, leaving out DNA. The repertoire table contains some 460,000 distinct CDR3 sequences. The sample was blood T cells: a sorted CD56 or NKG2C T cell subset, CD4+ or CD8+ T cells, or bulk PBMC T cells (not recorded which). These receptor sequences come from a woman in her forties or fifties in good health. Each CDR3 is given with its conserved first and last residue.

J: TRBJ2-5; V: TRBV20-1; CDR3: CSAGLQGAGETQYF
J: TRBJ2-1; V: TRBV21-1; CDR3: CASRWGGRSYNEQFF
J: TRBJ2-1; V: TRBV11-2; CDR3: CASSLLQGLRPYNEQFF
J: TRBJ2-2; V: TRBV3-1; CDR3: CASSQLRYPNTGELFF
J: TRBJ2-7; V: TRBV25-1; CDR3: CASSAGLAGAYEQYF
J: TRBJ2-5; V: TRBV12-3/TRBV12-4; CDR3: CASSLGLGLGSGTQYF
J: TRBJ1-5; V: TRBV5-5; CDR3: CASSLAGVQPQHF
J: TRBJ2-5; V: TRBV5-1; CDR3: CASSSLLAGDRETQYF
J: TRBJ1-4; V: TRBV19; CDR3: CASSYRTISANEKLFF
J: TRBJ2-1; V: TRBV7-8; CDR3: CASSRSGRGNNEQFF
J: TRBJ1-1; V: TRBV7-9; CDR3: CASRLEVGTEAFF
J: TRBJ2-7; V: TRBV10-2; CDR3: CASLPGATYEQYF
J: TRBJ1-3; V: TRBV6-1; CDR3: CASRPDTSGNTIYF
J: TRBJ2-4; V: TRBV10-3; CDR3: CAIGPGGEDIQYF
J: TRBJ2-1; V: TRBV29-1; CDR3: CSVEVLSGTSFKNEQFF
J: TRBJ1-1; V: TRBV6-2/TRBV6-3; CDR3: CASSKGQGMANTEAFF
J: TRBJ2-5; V: TRBV20-1; CDR3: CSALPDTLQETQYF
J: TRBJ2-3; V: TRBV6-5; CDR3: CASSYSRRITSTDTQYF
J: TRBJ2-7; V: TRBV20-1; CDR3: CSARDGVWREQYF